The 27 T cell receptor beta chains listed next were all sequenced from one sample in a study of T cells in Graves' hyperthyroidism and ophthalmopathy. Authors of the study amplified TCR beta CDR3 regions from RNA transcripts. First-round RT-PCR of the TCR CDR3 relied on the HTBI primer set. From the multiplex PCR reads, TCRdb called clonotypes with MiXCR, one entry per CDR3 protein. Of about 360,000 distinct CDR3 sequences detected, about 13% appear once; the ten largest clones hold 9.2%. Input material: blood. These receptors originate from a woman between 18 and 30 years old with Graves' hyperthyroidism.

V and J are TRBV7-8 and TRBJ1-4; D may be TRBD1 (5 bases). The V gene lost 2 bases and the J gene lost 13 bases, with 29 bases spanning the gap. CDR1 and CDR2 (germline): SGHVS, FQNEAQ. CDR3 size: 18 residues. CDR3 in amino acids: CASSLSGGSNQPQQSLFF. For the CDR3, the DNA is TGTGCCAGCAGCTTATCGGGGGGGAGCAATCAGCCCCAGCAATCACTGTTTTTT.

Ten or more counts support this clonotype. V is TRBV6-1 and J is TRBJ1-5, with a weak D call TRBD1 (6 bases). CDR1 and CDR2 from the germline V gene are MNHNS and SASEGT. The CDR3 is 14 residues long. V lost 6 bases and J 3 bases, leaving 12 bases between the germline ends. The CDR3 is CASSQGGYNQPQHF. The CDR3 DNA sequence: TGTGCCAGCAGCCAAGGGGGTTACAATCAGCCCCAGCATTTT.

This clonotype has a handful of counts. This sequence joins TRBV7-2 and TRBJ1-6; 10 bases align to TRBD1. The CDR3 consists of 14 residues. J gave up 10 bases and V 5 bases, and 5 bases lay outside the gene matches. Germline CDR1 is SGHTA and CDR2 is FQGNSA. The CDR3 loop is CASSQTGGRSPLHF. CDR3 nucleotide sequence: TGTGCCAGCAGCCAGACAGGGGGCAGGTCACCCCTCCACTTT.

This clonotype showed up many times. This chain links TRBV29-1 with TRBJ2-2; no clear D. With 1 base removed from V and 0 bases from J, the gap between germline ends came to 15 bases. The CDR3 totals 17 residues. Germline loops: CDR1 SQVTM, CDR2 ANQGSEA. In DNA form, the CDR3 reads TGCAGCGTTGAAGCGTTAGGGCGAACAACGAACACCGGGGAGCTGTTTTTT. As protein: CSVEALGRTTNTGELFF.

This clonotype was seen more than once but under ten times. In DNA, the CDR3 is TGTGCCAGTAGTATAGGGGGCGGAGAGACAGATACGCAGTATTTT. Translated: CASSIGGGETDTQYF. The V and J genes are TRBV19 and TRBJ2-3; D may be TRBD1 (5 bases). The CDR3 spans 15 residues. V lost 1 base and J lost 3, with 11 bases in between. CDR1 is LNHDA, CDR2 SQIVND, per germline (reference sequence).

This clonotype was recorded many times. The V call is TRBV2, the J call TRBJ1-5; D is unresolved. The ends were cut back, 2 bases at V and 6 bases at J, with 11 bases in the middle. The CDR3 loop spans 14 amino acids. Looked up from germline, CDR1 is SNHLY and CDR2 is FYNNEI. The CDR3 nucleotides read TGTGCCAGCAGTGAAACTCAAGGATCTCAGCCCCAGCATTTT. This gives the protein CASSETQGSQPQHF. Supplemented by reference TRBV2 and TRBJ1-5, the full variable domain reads EPEVTQTPSHQVTQMGQEVILRCVPISNHLYFYWYRQILGQKVEFLVSFYNNEISEKSEIFDDQFSVERPDGSNFTLKIRSTKLEDSAMYFCASSETQGSQPQHFGDGTRLSIL.

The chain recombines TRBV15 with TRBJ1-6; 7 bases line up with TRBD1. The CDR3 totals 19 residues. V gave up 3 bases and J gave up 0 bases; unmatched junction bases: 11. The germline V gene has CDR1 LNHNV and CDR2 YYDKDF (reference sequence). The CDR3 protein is CATSREGTAKSSYNSPLHF. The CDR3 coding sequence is TGTGCCACCAGCAGGGAGGGGACAGCGAAGAGCTCCTATAATTCACCCCTCCACTTT.

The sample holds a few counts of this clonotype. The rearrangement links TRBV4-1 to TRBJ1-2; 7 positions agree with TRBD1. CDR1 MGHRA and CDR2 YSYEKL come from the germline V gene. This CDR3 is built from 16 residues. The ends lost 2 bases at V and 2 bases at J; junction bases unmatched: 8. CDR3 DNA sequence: TGCGCCAGCAGCCAACCTTTGACAGGGTGGAACTATGGCTACACCTTC. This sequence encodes CASSQPLTGWNYGYTF.

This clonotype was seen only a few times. DNA for the CDR3: TGTGCCAGCAGCTCTACATTAAGCAATCAGCCCCAGCATTTT. Its protein is CASSSTLSNQPQHF. The chain combines TRBV9 with TRBJ1-5; D unresolved. CDR1 SGDLS and CDR2 YYNGEE come from the germline V gene. This CDR3 comprises 14 residues. Between the trimmed V and J ends, which lost 4 bases and 1 base, there was a span of 9 bases.

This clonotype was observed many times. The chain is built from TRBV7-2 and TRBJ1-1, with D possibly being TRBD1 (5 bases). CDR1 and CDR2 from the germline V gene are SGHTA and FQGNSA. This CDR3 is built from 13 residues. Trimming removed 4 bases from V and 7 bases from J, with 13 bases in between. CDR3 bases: TGTGCCAGCAGCTCCAGGGCAGTGGTTGAAGCTTTCTTT. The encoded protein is CASSSRAVVEAFF.

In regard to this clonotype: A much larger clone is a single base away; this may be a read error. The CDR3, as DNA: TGTGCCAGCAGTGAAGTTTTGGATGAGCAGTACTTC. This sequence encodes CASSEVLDEQYF. The chain recombines TRBV6-1 with TRBJ2-7, with D unresolved. V was pared by 1 base and J by 7 bases, with 8 bases between. Germline CDR1 is MNHNS and CDR2 is SASEGT. The CDR3 is made up of 12 amino acids.

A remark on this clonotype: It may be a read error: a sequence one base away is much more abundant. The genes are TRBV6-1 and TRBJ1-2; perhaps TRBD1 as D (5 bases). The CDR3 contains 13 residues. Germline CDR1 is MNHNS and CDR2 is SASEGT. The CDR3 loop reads CASSRDSRYGYIF. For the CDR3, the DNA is TGTGCCAGCAGTAGAGACAGTCGCTATGGCTACATCTTC.

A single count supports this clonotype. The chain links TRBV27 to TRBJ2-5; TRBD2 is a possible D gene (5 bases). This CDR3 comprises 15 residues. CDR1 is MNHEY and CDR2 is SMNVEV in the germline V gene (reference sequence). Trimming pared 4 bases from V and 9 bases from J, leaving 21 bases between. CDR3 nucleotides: TGTGCCAGCAGTTCCCTAGGGAGAGGGCGACGGGCCCAGTACTTC. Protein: CASSSLGRGRRAQYF.

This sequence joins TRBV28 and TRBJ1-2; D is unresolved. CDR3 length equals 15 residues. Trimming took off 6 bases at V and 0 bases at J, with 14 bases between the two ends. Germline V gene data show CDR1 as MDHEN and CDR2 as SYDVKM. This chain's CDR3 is CASSVLPAANYGYTF. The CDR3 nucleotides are TGTGCCAGCAGCGTACTCCCGGCCGCTAACTATGGCTACACCTTC.

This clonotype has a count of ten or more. The CDR3 sequence is CASSQGLAVNEQFF. In DNA, the CDR3 is TGTGCCAGTAGTCAGGGACTAGCGGTAAATGAGCAGTTCTTC. The chain links TRBV12-3 or TRBV12-4 to TRBJ2-1, with 11 bases fitting TRBD2. There are 14 residues in the CDR3. Germline trimming cut 9 bases from V and 7 bases from J; bases unmatched to any gene: 8.

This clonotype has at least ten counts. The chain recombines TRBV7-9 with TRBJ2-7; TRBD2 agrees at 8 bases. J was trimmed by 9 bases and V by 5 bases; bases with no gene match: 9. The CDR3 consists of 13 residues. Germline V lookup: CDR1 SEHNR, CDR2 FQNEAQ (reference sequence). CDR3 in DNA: TGTGCCAGCAGCCCGGCGCGGGGGGACGCGCAGTACTTC. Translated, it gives CASSPARGDAQYF. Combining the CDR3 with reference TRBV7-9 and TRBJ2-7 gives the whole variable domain DTGVSQNPRHKITKRGQNVTFRCDPISEHNRLYWYRQTLGQGPEFLTYFQNEAQLEKSRLLSDRFSAERPKGSFSTLEIQRTEQGDSAMYLCASSPARGDAQYFGPGTRLTVT.

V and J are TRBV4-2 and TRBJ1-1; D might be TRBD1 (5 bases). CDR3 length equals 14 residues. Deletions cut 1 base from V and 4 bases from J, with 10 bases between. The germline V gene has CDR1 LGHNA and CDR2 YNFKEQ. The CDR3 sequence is CASSQVAGGTEAFF. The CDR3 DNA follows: TGTGCCAGCAGCCAAGTAGCGGGGGGCACTGAAGCTTTCTTT.

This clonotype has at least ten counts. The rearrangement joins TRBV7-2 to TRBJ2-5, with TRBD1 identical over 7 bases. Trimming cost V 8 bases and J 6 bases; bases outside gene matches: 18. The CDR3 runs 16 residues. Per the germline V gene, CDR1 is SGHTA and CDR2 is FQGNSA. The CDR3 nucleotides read TGTGCCAGCCTCCTAGCCCTAGACAGGGACATAAAGACCCAGTACTTC. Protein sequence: CASLLALDRDIKTQYF.

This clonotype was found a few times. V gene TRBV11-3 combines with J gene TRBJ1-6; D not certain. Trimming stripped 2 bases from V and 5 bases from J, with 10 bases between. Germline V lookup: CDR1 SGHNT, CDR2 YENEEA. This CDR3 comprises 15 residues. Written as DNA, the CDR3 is TGTGCCAGCAGCTTACAGGACGCTAATAATTCACCCCTCCACTTT. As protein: CASSLQDANNSPLHF.

The CDR3 region is CASSQIPEPYGGNTIYF. Here the CDR3 DNA reads TGCGCCAGCAGCCAAATCCCCGAGCCTTACGGGGGAAACACCATATATTTT. The V gene is TRBV4-1, the J gene TRBJ1-3; no clear D. Germline V CDR1 and CDR2: MGHRA, YSYEKL. The CDR3 covers 17 residues. The germline V and J ends were trimmed by 2 bases and 4 bases, with 18 bases remaining between them.

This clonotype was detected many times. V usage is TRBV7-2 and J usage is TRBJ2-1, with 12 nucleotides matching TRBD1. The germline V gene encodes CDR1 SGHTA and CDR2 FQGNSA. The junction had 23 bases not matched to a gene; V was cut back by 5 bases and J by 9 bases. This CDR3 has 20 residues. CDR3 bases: TGTGCCAGCAGCCGCTCCCGTTCTATTCGGCGGGACAGGGGGCTAGGTGAGCAGTTCTTC. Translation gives CASSRSRSIRRDRGLGEQFF.

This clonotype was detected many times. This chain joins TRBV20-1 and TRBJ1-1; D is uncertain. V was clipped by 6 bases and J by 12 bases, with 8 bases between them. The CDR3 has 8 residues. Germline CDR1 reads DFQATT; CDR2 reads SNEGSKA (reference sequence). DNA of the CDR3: TGCAGTGCCCCTAGGTCTTTCTTT. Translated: CSAPRSFF.

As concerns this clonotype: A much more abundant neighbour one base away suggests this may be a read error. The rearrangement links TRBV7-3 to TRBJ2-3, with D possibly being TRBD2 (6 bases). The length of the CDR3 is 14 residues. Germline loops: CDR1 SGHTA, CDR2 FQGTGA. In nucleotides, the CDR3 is TGTACCAGCAGTTTTAGCGGAATCACAGATATGCAGTATTTT. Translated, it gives CTSSFSGITDMQYF.

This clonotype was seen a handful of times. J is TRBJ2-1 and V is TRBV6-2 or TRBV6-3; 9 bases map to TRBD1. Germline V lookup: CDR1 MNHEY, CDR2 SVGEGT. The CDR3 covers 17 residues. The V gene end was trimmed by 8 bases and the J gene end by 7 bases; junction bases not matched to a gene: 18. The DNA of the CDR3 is TGTGCCAGCCCGGAAAAAAAGGGGGGACAGGGAGGGAATGAGCAGTTCTTC. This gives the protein CASPEKKGGQGGNEQFF.

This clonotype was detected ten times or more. As DNA, the CDR3 is TGTGCCAGCAGCCCGGGGGGATTCGGGAGGATGAACACTGAAGCTTTCTTT. Translation: CASSPGGFGRMNTEAFF. The V gene is TRBV7-9, the J gene TRBJ1-1, with D perhaps TRBD1 (5 bases). CDR1 SEHNR and CDR2 FQNEAQ come from the germline V gene (reference sequence). This CDR3 is built from 17 residues. Trimming removed 5 bases from V and 0 bases from J, with 19 bases in between.

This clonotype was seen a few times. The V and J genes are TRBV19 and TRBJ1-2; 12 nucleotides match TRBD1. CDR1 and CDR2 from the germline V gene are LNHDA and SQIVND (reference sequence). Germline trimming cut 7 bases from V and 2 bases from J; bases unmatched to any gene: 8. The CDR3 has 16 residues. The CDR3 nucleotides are TGTGCCAGTACCCCGGGACAGGGGGCGCGAAACTATGGCTACACCTTC. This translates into CASTPGQGARNYGYTF.

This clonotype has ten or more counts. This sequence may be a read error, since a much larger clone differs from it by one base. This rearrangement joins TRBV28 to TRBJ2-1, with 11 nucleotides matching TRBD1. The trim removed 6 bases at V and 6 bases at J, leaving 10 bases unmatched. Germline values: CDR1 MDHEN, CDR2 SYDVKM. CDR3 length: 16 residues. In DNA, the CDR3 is TGTGCCAGCAGCAGTGGAGGACAGGGGGCTCGCAATGAGCAGTTCTTC. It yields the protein CASSSGGQGARNEQFF.